This T cell receptor (beta chain) was recorded in a study of vaccination and CD4 T cells after COVID-19. On the study more broadly: The authors used overlapping spike peptides from SARS-CoV-2, HCoV-NL63, HCoV-OC43 and HCoV-229E to stimulate cells.

This clonotype was detected only a few times. What it recognizes is unknown. V lost 0 bases to trimming and J lost 8 bases; unmatched junction nucleotides: 5. The CDR3 totals 15 residues. CDR1 and CDR2 from the germline V gene are LGHNA and YSLEER. As to treatment: roughly 10-day PBMC culture with coronavirus spike peptide pools or control peptides (ViraFEST assay). Gathered ahead of the COVID-19 pandemic (2011-2018) were the CD4+ T cells of the unexposed donor. Cultures of PBMCs, roughly 2.1 million per well, were set up with about 10 IU/ml IL-2 and around 9.7 ug/ml peptide pools. Half the medium was replaced with fresh IL-2 medium on days 3 and 7. Points from the study as a whole: The analysis of convalescent patients involved relatively few individuals and lacked early post-infection timepoints.

Oncomine TCR Beta short-read sequencing was applied to DNA from cultured CD4+ T cells. Genomic DNA was taken out of cultured CD4+ T cells by extraction. MiXCR, run by TCRdb on the PCR reads, gives a single entry per CDR3 protein. The sample has more than 8,500 distinct CDR3 sequences, about 32% seen once. The V and J genes are TRBV4-3 and TRBJ1-5; 9 positions agree with TRBD1. The sample was CD4+ T cells from blood, cultured in vitro. The clonotype comes from a human donor in good health. The CDR3 coding sequence is TGCGCCAGCAGCCAAGAAGGGACAGGGAATGAGCCCCAGCATTTT. Protein sequence: CASSQEGTGNEPQHF.